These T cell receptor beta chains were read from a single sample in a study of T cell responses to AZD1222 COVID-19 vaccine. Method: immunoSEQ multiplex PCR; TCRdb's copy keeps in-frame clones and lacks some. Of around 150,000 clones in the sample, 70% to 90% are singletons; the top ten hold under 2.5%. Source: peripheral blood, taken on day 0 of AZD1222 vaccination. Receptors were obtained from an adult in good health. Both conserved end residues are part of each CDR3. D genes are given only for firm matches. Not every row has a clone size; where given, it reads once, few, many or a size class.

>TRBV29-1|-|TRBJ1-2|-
TGCAGCGTTGGGGAACGGGGCTACTATGGCTACACCTTC
CSVGERGYYGYTF
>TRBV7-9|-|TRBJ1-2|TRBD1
TGTGCCAGCAGCTTATTTGGGACAGGGGACGGCTACACCTTC
CASSLFGTGDGYTF
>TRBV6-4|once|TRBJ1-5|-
TGTGCCAGCAGTGGGGGACCGAGTAATCAGCCCCAGCATTTT
CASSGGPSNQPQHF
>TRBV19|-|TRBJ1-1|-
TGTGCCAGTAGTTCGGTCGGCGGGACTGAAGCTTTCTTT
CASSSVGGTEAFF
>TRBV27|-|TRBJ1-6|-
TGTGCCAGCAGTTTCGACTCCTATAATTCACCCCTCCACTTT
CASSFDSYNSPLHF
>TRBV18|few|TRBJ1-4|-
TGTGCCAGCTCACCAGACCGTGCAACTAATGAAAAACTGTTTTTT
CASSPDRATNEKLFF
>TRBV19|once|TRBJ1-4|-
TGTGCCAGTAGTATGAGGGCCGGTCTAGTTTCACATGAAAAACTGTTTTTT
CASSMRAGLVSHEKLFF
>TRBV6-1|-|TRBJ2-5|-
TGTGCCAGCAGTGAAGGCCCCTCCGAGACCCAGTACTTC
CASSEGPSETQYF
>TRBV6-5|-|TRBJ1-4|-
TGTGCCAGCAACGATTGGGGAGGCGGGGGTGAAAAACTGTTTTTT
CASNDWGGGGEKLFF
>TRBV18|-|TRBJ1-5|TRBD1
TGTGCCAGCTCACCTACCGGGACAGGGAACAATCAGCCCCAGCATTTT
CASSPTGTGNNQPQHF
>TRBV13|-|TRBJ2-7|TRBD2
TGTGCCAGCAGCTTACCCCTCGCCCCGGGGGGATCCTACGAGCAGTACTTC
CASSLPLAPGGSYEQYF
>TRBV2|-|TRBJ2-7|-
TGTGCCAGCAGGGGCGGGACCTCCTACGAGCAGTACTTC
CASRGGTSYEQYF
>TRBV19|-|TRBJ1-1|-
TGTGCCAGTAGCACAAGAGGGGAAGCTTTCTTT
CASSTRGEAFF
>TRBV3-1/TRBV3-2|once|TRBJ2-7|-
TGTGCCAGCACCATGGGGTGGGAGCAGTACTTC
CASTMGWEQYF